This T cell receptor (beta chain) was identified during a study of vaccination and CD4 T cells after COVID-19. Overall study context: In culture, cells were exposed to overlapping spike peptides from SARS-CoV-2, HCoV-NL63, HCoV-OC43 and HCoV-229E.

Details on this clonotype: The antigen is undetermined.

CD4+ T cells that had been cultured provided DNA sequenced with the Oncomine TCR Beta short-read assay. TCRdb independently ran MiXCR on the PCR reads; one entry per CDR3 protein. Of about 13,000 distinct CDR3 sequences in the sample, approximately 75% were seen once. Germline V gene data show CDR1 as MNHEY and CDR2 as SMNVEV (reference sequence). Trimming stripped 7 bases from V and 3 bases from J, with 18 bases between. This CDR3 is built from 15 residues. Sample treatment: roughly 10-day PBMC culture with coronavirus spike peptide pools or control peptides (ViraFEST assay). General observations from the study: Within the convalescent patients, spike mono-reactivity was found in 304 of 307 vaccine-specific clones. The study found median SARS-CoV-2-reactive clonotypes rising from about 20 to 38, not significantly.

V is TRBV27 and J is TRBJ1-1, with D possibly matching TRBD1 (5 bases). The source material was CD4+ T cells from blood, cultured in vitro. This clonotype originated in a human donor who had recovered from COVID-19. CDR3 coding DNA: TGTGCCAGCACCCTTTCCCCCCGGGGGTACACTGAAGCTTTCTTT. This translates into CASTLSPRGYTEAFF.